The entry that follows covers one TCR beta chain sequence. The antigen is unknown. The CDR3 has 15 amino acids. CDR1 and CDR2 (germline): SEHNR, FQNEAQ (reference sequence). Trimming stripped 2 bases from V and 0 bases from J, with 10 bases between. It was with 60 Vbeta and 13 Jbeta primers that the PCR ran. Source study methods: Unique TCR beta chains totaled some 80 million in a later count, with around 12 million of them shared. Using immunoSEQ multiplex PCR, the repertoire was profiled, and TCRdb retains in-frame clones only, with some absent. The V and J calls and clone size were taken over from that table, and D and trimming were inferred from the DNA. The repertoire has tens of thousands of clones, around 80% of them found once; the top ten carry 6.3%. The sample is drawn from a study of cytomegalovirus exposure and HLA in healthy donors. Notes on the study in general: It was only CMV serostatus that was available as immune exposure information. Later analysis showed TCR association rates varying by HLA locus, highest for DRB1 and lowest for HLA-C.

The sequencing input was PBMCs. The receptor was derived from a man in his fifties in good health and CMV-seronegative. The V call is TRBV7-9, the J call TRBJ1-1; D is possibly TRBD1 (5 bases). The CDR3 DNA is TGTGCCAGCAGCTTACTGGGGCCGGTGAACACTGAAGCTTTCTTT. Translated: CASSLLGPVNTEAFF.